This T cell receptor (beta chain) was recovered during a study of a mutant IDH1 vaccine in newly diagnosed glioma. In the study overall: Mean patient age was approximately 39 years; around 62% were male and around 38% female. Most had both radiotherapy and temozolomide beforehand; others had only one. In the visit schedule, V12 fell in week 35, while V13 fell in week 47.

This clone was observed a few times. As yet, its antigen is unknown. The repertoire was sequenced with immunoSEQ multiplex PCR; TCRdb's copy has only in-frame clones and lacks some. The sample consists of roughly 51,000 clones, around 80% of them appearing once. Sample time point: week 35, safety follow-up. In every dose of vaccine, 300 ug of mutant IDH1 20-mer peptide was given alongside topical imiquimod. Astrocytomas found in donors were new, WHO grade 3 or 4, IDH1-mutant and ATRX-lost. Germline-derived CDR1 and CDR2 are PRHDT and FYEKMQ (reference sequence). V was clipped by 2 bases and J by 1 base; unmatched bases: 12. CDR3 length: 18 residues.

This sequence joins TRBV13 and TRBJ2-7; 9 bases fit TRBD1. This sequence was found in a man aged 40-50 years with glioma. Sample: PBMCs, taken from a glioma patient whose treatment included an IDH1 peptide vaccine. CDR3 bases: TGTGCCAGCAGCTTATACGGGGCGGGGACAGGGCCTTCCTACGAGCAGTACTTC. Encoded protein: CASSLYGAGTGPSYEQYF.